The clone carrying this TCR beta chain turned up a few times. Its antigen is undetermined. Template switching, a step in the protocol, added a universal primer site, and cDNA carried unique molecular identifiers. TCRdb independently ran MiXCR on the 5' RACE reads; one entry per CDR3 protein. The sample holds 400,000 or so distinct CDR3 sequences, roughly 9% seen once. This sample is part of a study of identical twins. Study-wide findings and caveats: For out-of-frame beta sequences, excess twin sharing was weaker. Sequences that were out-of-frame, alpha and twin-shared displayed an excess of low generation probability. Zero-insertion results could be subject to partial confounding by invariant MAIT and iNKT cells.

The CDR3 sequence is 16 residues long. The sample consisted of naive T cells sorted from blood. The source is a woman aged 50 to 65 in good health. V usage is TRBV21-1 and J usage is TRBJ2-5; TRBD1, as called in the table, went unchecked against the DNA. TRBV21-1 is flagged as a pseudogene. CDR3 in DNA: TGTGCCAGCAGCAAAGGCCCCCCGGAGAAGGTCGAGACCCAGTACTTC. Protein: CASSKGPPEKVETQYF.